This passage covers 11 T cell receptor beta chains from one sample sequenced in a study of cytomegalovirus exposure and HLA in healthy donors. PCR was performed using 60 Vbeta and 13 Jbeta primers. TCRdb's table, derived via immunoSEQ multiplex PCR, lists solely in-frame clones and lacks some. The top ten clones hold around 2.4% of a sample with fewer than 200,000 clones, around 82% of them seen once. The sequenced sample was PBMCs. The receptors shown here come from a man aged 55 to 70 in good health and CMV-seronegative.

The chain employs TRBV6-6 and TRBJ1-4; D may be TRBD1 (6 bases). Trimming removed 6 bases at V and 7 bases at J, with 18 bases between. Germline CDR1 MNHNY, CDR2 SVGAGI (reference sequence). This CDR3 has 15 amino acids. The CDR3 loop reads CASSYHRDKGEKLFF. CDR3 nucleotide sequence: TGTGCCAGCAGCTACCACCGGGACAAGGGTGAAAAACTGTTTTTT.

The chain combines TRBV5-1 with TRBJ2-7; TRBD2 agrees at 8 bases. CDR1 is SGHRS, CDR2 YFSETQ, per germline. The CDR3 has 14 residues. Trimming took 4 bases from V and 2 from J; bases not matched to a gene: 5. This chain's CDR3 is CASSRGGATYEQYF. The CDR3 coding sequence is TGCGCCAGCAGCCGGGGGGGGGCAACCTACGAGCAGTACTTC.

This sequence joins TRBV13 and TRBJ1-1; possible D gene TRBD1, 5 bases. The V gene's germline CDR1 is PRHDT and CDR2 FYEKMQ (reference sequence). The V and J ends lost 5 bases and 0 bases respectively, with 19 bases between them. This CDR3 comprises 17 residues. CDR3 DNA: TGTGCCAGCAGCACCCTACAGGACCTCCACCTGAACACTGAAGCTTTCTTT. Protein sequence: CASSTLQDLHLNTEAFF. The variable domain in full, with the rest retrieved from reference TRBV13 and TRBJ1-1, is AAGVIQSPRHLIKEKRETATLKCYPIPRHDTVYWYQQGPGQDPQFLISFYEKMQSDKGSIPDRFSAQQFSDYHSELNMSSLELGDSALYFCASSTLQDLHLNTEAFFGQGTRLTVV.

This clone was seen only a few times. The chain employs TRBV7-2 and TRBJ2-5, with a tentative D call TRBD2 (6 bases). The CDR3 is 13 amino acids. Trimming stripped 2 bases from V and 4 bases from J, with 8 bases between. Per the germline V gene, CDR1 is SGHTA and CDR2 is FQGNSA. Here the CDR3 DNA reads TGTGCCAGCAGCTTATCCGGGAGAGAGACCCAGTACTTC. Encoded protein: CASSLSGRETQYF.

In this sample, this clone turned up a few times. The chain employs TRBV4-1 and TRBJ1-3; D is uncertain. The CDR3 is made up of 16 amino acids. V lost 0 bases and J 0 bases, leaving 9 bases between the germline ends. CDR1 MGHRA and CDR2 YSYEKL come from the germline V gene. The CDR3: CASSQDRVFSGNTIYF. In DNA, the CDR3 is TGCGCCAGCAGCCAAGATCGGGTCTTCTCTGGAAACACCATATATTTT.

The rearrangement uses TRBV5-1 and TRBJ1-3; 8 nucleotides align to TRBD1. V was pared by 3 bases and J by 3 bases, with 8 bases of the junction left unmatched. The germline CDR1 and CDR2 sequences are SGHRS and YFSETQ. The CDR3 length is 16 residues. The CDR3 here is CASSSGQADGGNTIYF. CDR3 DNA: TGCGCCAGCAGCTCGGGACAGGCAGATGGTGGAAACACCATATATTTT.

The genes are TRBV20-1 and TRBJ2-7; no clear D gene. CDR1 and CDR2 from the germline V gene are DFQATT and SNEGSKA (reference sequence). The CDR3 spans 11 residues. V was pared by 3 bases and J by 3 bases, with 6 bases between. The CDR3 is CSASTVYEQYF. The CDR3 DNA follows: TGCAGTGCTAGCACGGTCTACGAGCAGTACTTC.

The chain recombines TRBV6-1 with TRBJ1-2; a possible D gene is TRBD1 (6 bases). In germline, CDR1 is MNHNS, CDR2 SASEGT. There are 13 residues in the CDR3. The germline V and J ends were trimmed by 6 bases and 8 bases, with 16 bases remaining between them. The DNA of the CDR3 is TGTGCCAGCAGGACACAGGGCCCGGGGGGCTACACCTTC. Translation: CASRTQGPGGYTF.

The V gene is TRBV4-2, the J gene TRBJ2-7, with TRBD2 matching 7 bases. Germline V gene sequence: CDR1 LGHNA, CDR2 YNFKEQ. CDR3 length: 15 residues. With 0 bases clipped from V and 2 bases from J, the junction kept 4 bases outside the gene matches. CDR3 protein: CASSQESRGTYEQYF. The CDR3 DNA sequence: TGTGCCAGCAGCCAAGAGTCGCGGGGGACCTACGAGCAGTACTTC.

J is TRBJ2-7 and V is TRBV7-2, with 7 positions matching TRBD2. Per the germline V gene, CDR1 is SGHTA and CDR2 is FQGNSA. The CDR3 covers 13 residues. V trimming: 1 base; J trimming: 6 bases; junction bases outside the gene matches: 3. CDR3 coding DNA: TGTGCCAGCAGCTTAGAAGCTAGCGGCGAGCAGTACTTC. It encodes CASSLEASGEQYF.

The gene calls are TRBV7-2 and TRBJ2-7, with no clear D. The CDR3 consists of 13 residues. V lost 1 base and J lost 6, with 10 bases in between. Germline V gene data show CDR1 as SGHTA and CDR2 as FQGNSA. The CDR3 is CASSLGVRSEQYF. For the CDR3, the DNA is TGTGCCAGCAGCTTAGGCGTACGCTCCGAGCAGTACTTC.